This is a list of T cell receptor beta chains from one sample in a study of T-cell reconstitution after alpha-beta-depleted transplantation in children. TCRdb re-called the PCR reads through MiXCR, storing one row per CDR3 protein. This sample has about 500,000 distinct CDR3 sequences; 30% to 35% occur once, and the top ten carry 2% to 3%. The material sequenced was PBMCs from the stem cell graft donor, taken from the stem cell graft. These receptors all come from a human donor who donated a stem cell graft to a child with aplastic anemia. Both conserved end residues are part of each CDR3. D genes are given only for firm matches. The size of a clone is reported for some rows only, either as once, few or many, or as a class for expanded clones.

CDR3nt	CDR3aa	j_gene	d_gene	abundance	v_gene
TGTGCCAGCAGTTTTACAGTTAACTATGGCTACACCTTC	CASSFTVNYGYTF	TRBJ1-2	NA	NA	TRBV27
TGTGCCAGCAGTCCCCTCCAGGGCTTTATCGAGCAGTACTTC	CASSPLQGFIEQYF	TRBJ2-7	NA	NA	TRBV12-3/TRBV12-4
TGTGCCAGCAGTTTCGGGGGCCATAACCCCTACGAGCAGTACTTC	CASSFGGHNPYEQYF	TRBJ2-7	NA	few	TRBV28
TGTGCCAGCAGCGTAGAGGGGGGCAATCAGCCCCAGCATTTT	CASSVEGGNQPQHF	TRBJ1-5	NA	NA	TRBV9
TGTGCCAGCAGTTTAATCGGCGGAAGCTATGGCTACACCTTC	CASSLIGGSYGYTF	TRBJ1-2	NA	once	TRBV27
TGTGCCAGCAGCCCCGGGACTAGCTCCAGCTACGAGCAGTACTTC	CASSPGTSSSYEQYF	TRBJ2-7	TRBD2	few	TRBV7-6
TGTGCCAGCAGTTTCTCCTTTTGGACAGGGCCTATTTCCTACAATGAGCAGTTCTTC	CASSFSFWTGPISYNEQFF	TRBJ2-1	TRBD1	NA	TRBV27
TGTGCCAGCAGCGCCGAGGAGTCGGAAGCTTTCTTT	CASSAEESEAFF	TRBJ1-1	NA	NA	TRBV9
TGCGCCAGCAGCCAAGTTCATGCAGGGGATGAGCAGTTCTTC	CASSQVHAGDEQFF	TRBJ2-1	NA	NA	TRBV4-1
TGTGCCAGCAGTTACAGTCAGGGGGCCAATTCACCCCTCCACTTT	CASSYSQGANSPLHF	TRBJ1-6	TRBD1	NA	TRBV6-5
TGTGCCATCGGGTCGACTAGCTCGGCGGAAGGACAGTACTTC	CAIGSTSSAEGQYF	TRBJ2-7	TRBD2	NA	TRBV10-3
TGTGCCAGCACCCTCAGGGATACAGAGACCCAGTACTTC	CASTLRDTETQYF	TRBJ2-5	NA	few	TRBV7-8
TGTGCCAGCAGCTCAGGGAGAGCCCCAGAGACCCAGTACTTC	CASSSGRAPETQYF	TRBJ2-5	NA	NA	TRBV7-2